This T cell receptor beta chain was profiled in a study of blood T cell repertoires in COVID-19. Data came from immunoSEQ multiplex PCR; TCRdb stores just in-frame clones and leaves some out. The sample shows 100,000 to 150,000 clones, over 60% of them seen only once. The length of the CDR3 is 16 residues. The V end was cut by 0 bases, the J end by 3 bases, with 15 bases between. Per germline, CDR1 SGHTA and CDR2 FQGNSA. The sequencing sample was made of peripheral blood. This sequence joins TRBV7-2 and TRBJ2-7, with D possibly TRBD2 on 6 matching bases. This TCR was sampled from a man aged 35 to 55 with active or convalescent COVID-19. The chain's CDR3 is CASSLAWRADFYEQYF. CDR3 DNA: TGTGCCAGCAGCTTAGCTTGGAGGGCTGACTTCTACGAGCAGTACTTC.